The next 20 T cell receptor beta chains were all read from a single sample in a study of T cell repertoires in cytomegalovirus infection. Each CDR3 protein gets one entry after TCRdb re-called the reads with MiXCR. The table records approximately 340,000 distinct CDR3 sequences, 25% to 35% of them present only once. Their recognized antigens are unknown. Specimen: cultured PBMCs, collected from culture after CMV antigen stimulation. The receptors come from a human donor in good health (CMV status not recorded). Some clones in this sample may be carry-over from other donors' samples.

This clonotype showed up just a few times. V usage is TRBV20-1 and J usage is TRBJ2-1; D might be TRBD1 or TRBD2, each matching 5 bases. The germline V gene has CDR1 DFQATT and CDR2 SNEGSKA (reference sequence). V lost 1 base and J 3 bases, leaving 10 bases between the germline ends. The CDR3 is made up of 14 amino acids. The CDR3 sequence: CSARVRGLYNEQFF. The CDR3 bases are TGCAGTGCTAGAGTCCGGGGCCTCTACAATGAGCAGTTCTTC.

This clonotype was picked up one time. The chain combines TRBV30 with TRBJ2-3; 11 bases fit TRBD1. The CDR3 spans 16 residues. The germline V gene has CDR1 GTSNPN and CDR2 SVGIG (reference sequence). V shed 2 bases, J shed 2 bases, and the junction held 6 bases outside the gene matches. The CDR3 loop is CAWSPGQGDYTDTQYF. The CDR3 DNA sequence: TGTGCCTGGAGTCCGGGACAGGGGGATTACACAGATACGCAGTATTTT.

This clonotype was picked up a small number of times. The chain joins TRBV7-8 to TRBJ1-2, with D unclear. This CDR3 region has 14 residues. V dropped 1 base and J dropped 2 bases, with 8 bases sitting between them. CDR1 and CDR2 (germline): SGHVS, FQNEAQ. The CDR3 DNA reads as TGTGCCAGCAGCTTAGAACCCGAGAACTATGGCTACACCTTC. Its protein product is CASSLEPENYGYTF.

The V gene is TRBV20-1, the J gene TRBJ2-2, with TRBD2 identical over 12 bases. The length of the CDR3 is 16 residues. Trimming took 5 bases from V and 7 from J; bases not matched to a gene: 11. CDR1 is DFQATT, CDR2 SNEGSKA, per germline (reference sequence). The CDR3 sequence: CSAPSGLAGLSGELFF. The CDR3 bases are TGCAGTGCTCCAAGTGGACTAGCGGGACTTAGCGGGGAGCTGTTTTTT.

The chain links TRBV19 to TRBJ1-1; TRBD1 is a possible D gene (6 bases). The CDR3 covers 15 residues. V was trimmed by 4 bases and J by 1 base, leaving 13 bases between them. Germline V gives CDR1 LNHDA, CDR2 SQIVND (reference sequence). In DNA form, the CDR3 reads TGTGCCAGTAGTACTAGGGGACACCCGAACACTGAAGCTTTCTTT. Its protein is CASSTRGHPNTEAFF.

This clonotype occurred a few times. The chain has TRBV27 and TRBJ2-1; no firm D call. V was trimmed by 6 bases and J by 2 bases, leaving 14 bases between them. The CDR3 is 15 residues long. The germline CDR1 and CDR2 sequences are MNHEY and SMNVEV (reference sequence). The DNA for the CDR3 is TGTGCCAGCAGGCAAAGACCGATAGCCTACAATGAGCAGTTCTTC. This gives the protein CASRQRPIAYNEQFF.

The J gene is TRBJ1-1, the V gene TRBV29-1; perhaps TRBD1 as D (5 bases). V gave up 6 bases and J gave up 1 base, with 15 bases separating them. The CDR3 has 14 amino acids. Germline values: CDR1 SQVTM, CDR2 ANQGSEA. This chain's CDR3 is CSVGMGGTNTEAFF. The CDR3 DNA is TGCAGCGTGGGAATGGGGGGGACGAACACTGAAGCTTTCTTT.

This clonotype came up a few times. The chain uses TRBV7-9 and TRBJ2-5; D is tentatively TRBD1 or TRBD2 (6 bases each). The CDR3 totals 14 residues. The V end was cut by 4 bases, the J end by 4 bases, with 13 bases between. Germline CDR1 reads SEHNR; CDR2 reads FQNEAQ (reference sequence). The CDR3 nucleotides read TGTGCCAGCAGCTCCCTCGGGGGCGGAGAGACCCAGTACTTC. Amino acid sequence: CASSSLGGGETQYF.

The V call is TRBV20-1, the J call TRBJ2-7; 8 bases are shared with TRBD2. V was pared by 5 bases and J by 2 bases, with 11 bases of the junction left unmatched. Looked up from germline, CDR1 is DFQATT and CDR2 is SNEGSKA (reference sequence). The CDR3 has 15 residues. CDR3 sequence: CSAGRAGRGAYEQYF. The CDR3 region has the DNA TGCAGTGCTGGAAGAGCCGGGCGGGGGGCCTACGAGCAGTACTTC.

V usage is TRBV4-2 and J usage is TRBJ2-1, with 9 nucleotides matching TRBD1. V lost 0 bases and J lost 6; bases outside the gene matches: 6. The V gene's germline CDR1 is LGHNA and CDR2 YNFKEQ. The CDR3 loop spans 16 amino acids. The CDR3 sequence is CASSQDLGTGFNEQFF. Here the CDR3 DNA reads TGTGCCAGCAGCCAAGATCTCGGGACAGGGTTCAATGAGCAGTTCTTC.

This chain joins TRBV29-1 and TRBJ2-3; D is possibly TRBD2 (6 bases). The germline V gene has CDR1 SQVTM and CDR2 ANQGSEA. The CDR3 runs 13 residues. Trimming shortened V by 6 bases and J by 3 bases, and 13 bases separated the two germline ends. DNA of the CDR3: TGCAGCGTAGGCGGGACGGTTACAGATACGCAGTATTTT. Encoded protein: CSVGGTVTDTQYF.

This clonotype was detected only a few times. The rearrangement joins TRBV12-3 or TRBV12-4 to TRBJ1-2; no definite D call. V was shortened by 3 bases and J by 7 bases, with 15 bases between the two germline ends. CDR3 size: 14 residues. The DNA for the CDR3 is TGTGCCAGCAGTTTGACTGGGGAGAGGACTGGCTACACCTTC. This sequence encodes CASSLTGERTGYTF.

The chain combines TRBV20-1 with TRBJ2-7, with 8 positions matching TRBD2. This CDR3 contains 12 residues. Germline V gives CDR1 DFQATT, CDR2 SNEGSKA (reference sequence). V shed 6 bases and J 3 bases; nucleotides not matched to a gene: 4. CDR3 sequence reads: CSATGTSYEQYF. DNA of the CDR3: TGCAGTGCAACCGGGACTAGCTACGAGCAGTACTTC.

This clonotype came up many times. This rearrangement joins TRBV20-1 to TRBJ1-2; D is ambiguous. Germline values: CDR1 DFQATT, CDR2 SNEGSKA (reference sequence). CDR3 length equals 13 residues. V dropped 0 bases and J dropped 1 base, with 6 bases sitting between them. The CDR3 region has the DNA TGCAGTGCTAGAGATCTTGTTAACTATGGCTACACCTTC. Translation: CSARDLVNYGYTF.

In its sample, this clonotype was seen many times. V and J are TRBV20-1 and TRBJ2-5; 11 bases fit TRBD2. CDR3 size: 12 residues. V lost 3 bases to trimming and J lost 9 bases; unmatched junction nucleotides: 3. The germline V gene has CDR1 DFQATT and CDR2 SNEGSKA (reference sequence). The CDR3: CSASVAGGAQYF. In DNA form, the CDR3 reads TGCAGTGCTAGCGTAGCGGGAGGGGCCCAGTACTTC.

The V call is TRBV7-2, the J call TRBJ2-3, with 12 nucleotides matching TRBD2. The germline gives CDR1 SGHTA, CDR2 FQGNSA. The CDR3 length is 21 residues. V was pared by 5 bases and J by 1 base, with 19 bases of the junction left unmatched. For the CDR3, the DNA is TGTGCCAGCAGCCCCTATTGGACTAGCGGGACATTGTCGTTGCGCACAGATACGCAGTATTTT. This gives the protein CASSPYWTSGTLSLRTDTQYF.

This clonotype was counted between two and nine times. The rearrangement links TRBV10-3 to TRBJ1-1; D is possibly TRBD1 (6 bases). Looked up from germline, CDR1 is ENHRY and CDR2 is SYGVKD. V was pared by 4 bases and J by 4 bases, with 16 bases between. This CDR3 contains 15 residues. This CDR3 reads CAISGVSRGGTEAFF. The CDR3 nucleotides are TGTGCCATCAGTGGGGTGAGCAGGGGTGGCACTGAAGCTTTCTTT.

V and J are TRBV20-1 and TRBJ2-5; 8 bases map to TRBD2. Per the germline V gene, CDR1 is DFQATT and CDR2 is SNEGSKA (reference sequence). Trimming at V came to 0 bases and at J to 5 bases, leaving 11 bases not matched to a gene. This CDR3 has 16 amino acids. CDR3 loop: CSARDLGAGVWETQYF. The CDR3 DNA reads as TGCAGTGCTAGAGATCTCGGAGCGGGAGTATGGGAGACCCAGTACTTC.

The genes are TRBV7-2 and TRBJ2-2; unclear D gene. This CDR3 is 14 amino acids long. V was shortened by 1 base and J by 6 bases, with 9 bases between the two germline ends. CDR1 and CDR2 from the germline V gene are SGHTA and FQGNSA. Written as DNA, the CDR3 is TGTGCCAGCAGCTTAGGGACCTACGCCGGGGAGCTGTTTTTT. It specifies CASSLGTYAGELFF.

The sample holds many counts of this clonotype. V and J are TRBV7-2 and TRBJ2-1; TRBD1 aligns across 7 bases. Germline CDR1 is SGHTA and CDR2 is FQGNSA. V lost 5 bases to trimming and J lost 4 bases; unmatched junction nucleotides: 5. The CDR3 loop spans 14 amino acids. The CDR3 loop is CASSDRDRYNEQFF. In DNA, the CDR3 is TGTGCCAGCAGCGACCGGGACAGATACAATGAGCAGTTCTTC.